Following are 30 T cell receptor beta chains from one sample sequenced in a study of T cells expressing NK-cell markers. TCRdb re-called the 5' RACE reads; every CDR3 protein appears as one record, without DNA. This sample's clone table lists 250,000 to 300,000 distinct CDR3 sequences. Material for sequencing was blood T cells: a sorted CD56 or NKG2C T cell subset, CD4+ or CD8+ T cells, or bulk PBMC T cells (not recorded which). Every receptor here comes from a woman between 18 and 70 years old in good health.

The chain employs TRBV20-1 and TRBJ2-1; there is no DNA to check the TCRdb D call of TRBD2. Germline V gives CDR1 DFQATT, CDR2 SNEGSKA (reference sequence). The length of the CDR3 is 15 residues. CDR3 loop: CSASGGEGDHNEQFF.

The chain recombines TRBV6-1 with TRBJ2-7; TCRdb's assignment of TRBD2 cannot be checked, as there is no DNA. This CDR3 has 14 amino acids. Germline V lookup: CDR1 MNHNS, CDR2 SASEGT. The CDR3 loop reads CASSRLAGNYEQYF.

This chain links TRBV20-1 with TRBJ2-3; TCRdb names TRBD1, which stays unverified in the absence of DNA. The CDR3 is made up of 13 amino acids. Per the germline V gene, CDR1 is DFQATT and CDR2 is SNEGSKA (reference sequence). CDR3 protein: CSATTGGTDTQYF.

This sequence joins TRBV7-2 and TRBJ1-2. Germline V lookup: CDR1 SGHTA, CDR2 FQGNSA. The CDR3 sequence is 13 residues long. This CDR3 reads CASSLGTNYGYTF.

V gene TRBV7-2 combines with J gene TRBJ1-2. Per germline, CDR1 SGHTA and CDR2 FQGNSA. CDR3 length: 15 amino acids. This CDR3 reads CASSTGSGLNYGYTF. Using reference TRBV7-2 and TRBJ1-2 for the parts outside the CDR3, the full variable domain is GAGVSQSPSNKVTEKGKDVELRCDPISGHTALYWYRQSLGQGLEFLIYFQGNSAPDKSGLPSDRFSAERTGGSVSTLTIQRTQQEDSAVYLCASSTGSGLNYGYTFGSGTRLTVV.

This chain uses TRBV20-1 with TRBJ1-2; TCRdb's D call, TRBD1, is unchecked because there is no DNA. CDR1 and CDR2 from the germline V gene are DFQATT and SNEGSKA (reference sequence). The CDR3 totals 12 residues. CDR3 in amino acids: CSAGRTGPGYTF.

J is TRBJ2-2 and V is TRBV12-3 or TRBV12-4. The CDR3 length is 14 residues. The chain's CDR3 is CASSPRSFTGELFF.

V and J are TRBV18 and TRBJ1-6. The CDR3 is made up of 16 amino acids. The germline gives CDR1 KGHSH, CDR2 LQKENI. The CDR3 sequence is CASSLFRDSGNSPLHF.

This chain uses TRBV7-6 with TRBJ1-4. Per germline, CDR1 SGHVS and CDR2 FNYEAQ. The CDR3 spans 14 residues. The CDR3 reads CASSYVGANEKLFF.

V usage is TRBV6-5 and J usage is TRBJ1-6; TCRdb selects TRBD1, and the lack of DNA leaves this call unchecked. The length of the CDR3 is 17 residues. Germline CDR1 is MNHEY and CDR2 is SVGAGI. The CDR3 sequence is CASSYQPLGGGPSPLHF.

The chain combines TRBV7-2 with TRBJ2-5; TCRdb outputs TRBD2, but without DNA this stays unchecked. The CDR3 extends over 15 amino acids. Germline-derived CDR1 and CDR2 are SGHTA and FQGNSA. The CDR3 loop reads CASSQLKGTSETQYF. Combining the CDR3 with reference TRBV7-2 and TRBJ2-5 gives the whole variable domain GAGVSQSPSNKVTEKGKDVELRCDPISGHTALYWYRQSLGQGLEFLIYFQGNSAPDKSGLPSDRFSAERTGGSVSTLTIQRTQQEDSAVYLCASSQLKGTSETQYFGPGTRLLVL.

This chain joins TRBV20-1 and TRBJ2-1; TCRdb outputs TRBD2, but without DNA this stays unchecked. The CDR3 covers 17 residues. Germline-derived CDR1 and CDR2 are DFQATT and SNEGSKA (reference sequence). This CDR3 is CSAPKGGRVSSYNEQFF.

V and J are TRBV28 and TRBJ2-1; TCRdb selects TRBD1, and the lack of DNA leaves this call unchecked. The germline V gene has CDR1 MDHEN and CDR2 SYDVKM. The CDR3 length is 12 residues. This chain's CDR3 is CASRTTGTDQFF.

The CDR3: CASSQVALGERDEQYF. The genes are TRBV3-1 and TRBJ2-7; TCRdb returns TRBD2, unconfirmable since there is no DNA. CDR1 and CDR2 (germline): LGHDT, YNNKEL (reference sequence). This CDR3 has 16 amino acids.

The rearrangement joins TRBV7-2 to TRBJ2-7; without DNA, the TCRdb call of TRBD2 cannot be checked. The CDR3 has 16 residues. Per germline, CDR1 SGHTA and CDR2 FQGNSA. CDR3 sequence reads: CASSQPGLAGAHEQYF.

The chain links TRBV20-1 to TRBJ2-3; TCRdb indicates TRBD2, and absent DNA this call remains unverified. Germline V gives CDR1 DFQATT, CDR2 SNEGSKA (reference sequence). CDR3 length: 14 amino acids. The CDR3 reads CSAKSGGATDTQYF.

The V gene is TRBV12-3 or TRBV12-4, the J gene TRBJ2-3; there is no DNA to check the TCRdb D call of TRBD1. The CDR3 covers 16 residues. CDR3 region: CASSLAASGDRDTQYF.

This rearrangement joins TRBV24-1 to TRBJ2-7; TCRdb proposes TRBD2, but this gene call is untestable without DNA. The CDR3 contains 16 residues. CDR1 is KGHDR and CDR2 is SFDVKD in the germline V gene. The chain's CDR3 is CATSDTWTSGRDEQYF.

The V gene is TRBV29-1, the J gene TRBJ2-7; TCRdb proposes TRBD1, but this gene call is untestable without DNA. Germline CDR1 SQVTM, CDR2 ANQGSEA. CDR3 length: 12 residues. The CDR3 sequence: CSVTGLLYEQYF.

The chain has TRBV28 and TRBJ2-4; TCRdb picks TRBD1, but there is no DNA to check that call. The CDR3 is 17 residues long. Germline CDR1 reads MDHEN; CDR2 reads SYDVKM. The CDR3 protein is CASSLWPRDSKDDIQYF.

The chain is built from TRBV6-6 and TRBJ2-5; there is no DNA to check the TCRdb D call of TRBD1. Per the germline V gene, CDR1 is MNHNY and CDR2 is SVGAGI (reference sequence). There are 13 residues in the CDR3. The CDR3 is CASRLTGQETQYF.

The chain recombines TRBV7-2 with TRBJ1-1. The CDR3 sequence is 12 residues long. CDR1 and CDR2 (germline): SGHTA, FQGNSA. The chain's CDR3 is CASSLTNTEAFF.

The CDR3 sequence: CASSLGAKRDTEAFF. The rearrangement links TRBV5-1 to TRBJ1-1. The CDR3 contains 15 residues. Germline CDR1 reads SGHRS; CDR2 reads YFSETQ.

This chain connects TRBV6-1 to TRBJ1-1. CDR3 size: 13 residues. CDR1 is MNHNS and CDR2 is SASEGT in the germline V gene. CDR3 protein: CASREYTNTEAFF.

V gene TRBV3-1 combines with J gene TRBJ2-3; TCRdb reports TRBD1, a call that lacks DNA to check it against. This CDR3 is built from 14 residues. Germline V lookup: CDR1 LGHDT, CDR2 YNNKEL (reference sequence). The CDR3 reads CASSPRRGADTQYF.

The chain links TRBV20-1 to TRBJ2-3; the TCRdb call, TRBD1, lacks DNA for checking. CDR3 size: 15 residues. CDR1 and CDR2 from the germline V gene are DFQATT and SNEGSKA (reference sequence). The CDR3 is CSARVSGGPTDTQYF.

CDR3 sequence: CSATDGSNQPQHF. This chain uses TRBV29-1 with TRBJ1-5. Germline V gene data show CDR1 as SQVTM and CDR2 as ANQGSEA. The CDR3 extends over 13 amino acids.

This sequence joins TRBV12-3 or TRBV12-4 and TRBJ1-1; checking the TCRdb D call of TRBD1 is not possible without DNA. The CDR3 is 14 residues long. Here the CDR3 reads CASRENRGGTEAFF.

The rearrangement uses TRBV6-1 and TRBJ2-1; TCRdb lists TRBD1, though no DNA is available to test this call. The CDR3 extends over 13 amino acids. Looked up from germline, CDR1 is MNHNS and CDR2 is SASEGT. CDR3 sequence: CASSQDRGNEQFF.

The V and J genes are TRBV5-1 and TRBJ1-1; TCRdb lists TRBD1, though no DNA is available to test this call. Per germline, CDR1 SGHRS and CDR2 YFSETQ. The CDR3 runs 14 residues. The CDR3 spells CASSDRGGGTEAFF. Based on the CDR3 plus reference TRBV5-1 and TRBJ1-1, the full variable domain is KAGVTQTPRYLIKTRGQQVTLSCSPISGHRSVSWYQQTPGQGLQFLFEYFSETQRNKGNFPGRFSGRQFSNSRSEMNVSTLELGDSALYLCASSDRGGGTEAFFGQGTRLTVV.